The rows below give T cell receptor beta chains drawn from one sample of a study of shared clonotypes between healthy human individuals. TCRdb's table, derived via immunoSEQ multiplex PCR, lists solely in-frame clones and lacks some. The sample holds a few million clones; approximately 92% are singletons and the top ten take under 0.15%. Sequencing was performed on naive CD4+ T cells sorted from blood. The source is a man aged 18 to 30 in good health. Each CDR3 is given with its conserved first and last residue. Fields, in order: J gene, V gene, clone size, D gene, CDR3 DNA, CDR3 protein. A D gene is named only where the DNA matches it firmly. Clone size is stated in some rows and not others, as once, few, many or a class when expanded.

TRBJ1-1,TRBV5-6,.,.,TGTGCCAGCAGCTTTTACAGCTTGGGGCAGGGGAACACTGAAGCTTTCTTT,CASSFYSLGQGNTEAFF
TRBJ2-2,TRBV5-1,.,TRBD2,TGCGCCAGCAGCCCGGGACTAGCGAACACCGGGGAGCTGTTTTTT,CASSPGLANTGELFF
TRBJ1-2,TRBV7-9,.,.,TGTGCCAGCAGCCAAGAACAGGCCCTCAACCATGGCTACACCTTC,CASSQEQALNHGYTF
TRBJ2-3,TRBV19,once,.,TGTGCCAGTAGTATGAGCAGCACAGATACGCAGTATTTT,CASSMSSTDTQYF
TRBJ2-2,TRBV12-5,.,TRBD2,TGTGCTAGTGGTTTGGTAAAGGCGGGAGGTCTAACCGGGGAGCTGTTTTTT,CASGLVKAGGLTGELFF
TRBJ2-5,TRBV29-1,.,TRBD1,TGCAGCGTTGGAGGACAGGGGTCCGAGACCCAGTACTTC,CSVGGQGSETQYF
TRBJ1-2,TRBV29-1,.,.,TGCAGCGTCACCGGGACGGAAACCTATGGCTACACCTTC,CSVTGTETYGYTF
TRBJ1-2,TRBV18,.,.,TGTGCCAGCTCCCACTCCGAGGACGCGGGGGGCTACACCTTC,CASSHSEDAGGYTF
TRBJ1-1,TRBV4-1,few,.,TGCGCCAGCAGCATACGACTGAACACTGAAGCTTTCTTT,CASSIRLNTEAFF
TRBJ2-3,TRBV6-5,.,.,TGTGCCAGCAGAATAAGCTCCTCCACAGATACGCAGTATTTT,CASRISSSTDTQYF
TRBJ1-2,TRBV6-1,.,.,TGTGCCAGCAGTGAAGCTGAGGGTTTCTCGGGACGATTCGGCTACACCTTC,CASSEAEGFSGRFGYTF
TRBJ1-2,TRBV6-6,.,TRBD1,TGTGCCAGCACCCCGACAGGGATGGGGTATGGCTACACCTTC,CASTPTGMGYGYTF
TRBJ1-2,TRBV9,once,TRBD1,TGTGCCAGCAGCCTGGGGACAGGGGGCGACGGCTACACCTTC,CASSLGTGGDGYTF
TRBJ2-3,TRBV13,.,TRBD2,TGTGCCAGCAGCTTAGGCCTGGGACTAGCGGGAGTAGATACGCAGTATTTT,CASSLGLGLAGVDTQYF
TRBJ2-7,TRBV19,.,.,TGTGCCAGTAGTATTAGCGGCAACTCCTACGAGCAGTACTTC,CASSISGNSYEQYF
TRBJ1-2,TRBV6-1,.,.,TGTGCCAGCAGTGAAAGCGGCCCCCAGCCTAACTATGGCTACACCTTC,CASSESGPQPNYGYTF
TRBJ2-3,TRBV7-2,.,.,TGTGCCAGCAGCTTCGTTAGCGGCGGTACAGATACGCAGTATTTT,CASSFVSGGTDTQYF
TRBJ2-5,TRBV4-3,.,TRBD2,TGCGCCAGCAGCCAAGGGCACCTAGCGGGGGAGACCCAGTACTTC,CASSQGHLAGETQYF
TRBJ1-1,TRBV11-2,.,.,TGTGCCAGCAGCTTAGTCGGGGCTAGTACTGAAGCTTTCTTT,CASSLVGASTEAFF
TRBJ1-2,TRBV13,.,.,TGTGCCAGCAGTTGGGATCAAAACTATGGCTACACCTTC,CASSWDQNYGYTF
TRBJ1-2,TRBV30,.,TRBD1,TGTGCCTGGAGTGTCCTCAGGGGGGTAAACAGGAACTATGGCTACACCTTC,CAWSVLRGVNRNYGYTF
TRBJ2-1,TRBV7-2,.,TRBD2,TGTGCCAGCAGCTTGGTGGGGACTAGCGCCTACAATGAGCAGTTCTTC,CASSLVGTSAYNEQFF
TRBJ1-4,TRBV11-2,.,.,TGTGCCAGCAGCTCCCCGGGCCCAGGGGCTGAAAAACTGTTTTTT,CASSSPGPGAEKLFF
TRBJ1-2,TRBV9,.,.,TGTGCCAGCAGCGTAGGGGCAGGGTCTAACTATGGCTACACCTTC,CASSVGAGSNYGYTF
TRBJ2-7,TRBV10-1,.,.,TGCGCCAGCAGTGAGAACAGGGACTCCTACGAGCAGTACTTC,CASSENRDSYEQYF
TRBJ2-1,TRBV10-1,.,TRBD1,TGCGCCAGCAGTGAAGTTTCAGGGGGCAGGTTCGGTGAGCAGTTCTTC,CASSEVSGGRFGEQFF
TRBJ2-3,TRBV5-4,.,TRBD2,TGTGCCAGCAGCAGTCAGCGGGGGGGTTCAGATACGCAGTATTTT,CASSSQRGGSDTQYF
TRBJ2-7,TRBV19,.,.,TGTGCCAGTAGTGTTCCGGGACAACCTTTTTACGAGCAGTACTTC,CASSVPGQPFYEQYF
TRBJ2-7,TRBV5-1,.,.,TGCGCCAGCAGCTTGGCCGGCGGGACGAAGGGCTACGAGCAGTACTTC,CASSLAGGTKGYEQYF
TRBJ1-1,TRBV10-3,.,.,TGTGCCGCCTCCAGGGCAGGGAACACTGAAGCTTTCTTT,CAASRAGNTEAFF
TRBJ2-5,TRBV11-2,.,TRBD1,TGTGCCAGCAGCAGGGACGGGACAGGGAAAGAGACCCAGTACTTC,CASSRDGTGKETQYF
TRBJ2-5,TRBV10-1,.,.,TGCGCCAGCAGTGCCTCGACTCACGGGCTAGCTGGGCTGGAGACCCAGTACTTC,CASSASTHGLAGLETQYF
TRBJ2-6,TRBV4-1,once,TRBD1,TGCGCCAGCAGCCAAGCAGTAGGGGGACAGGGGGTTGGGGCCAACGTCCTGACTTTC,CASSQAVGGQGVGANVLTF
TRBJ1-2,TRBV4-1,.,.,TGCGCCAGCAGCCAAGATGAGGGACGGAGCGGCTACACCTTC,CASSQDEGRSGYTF